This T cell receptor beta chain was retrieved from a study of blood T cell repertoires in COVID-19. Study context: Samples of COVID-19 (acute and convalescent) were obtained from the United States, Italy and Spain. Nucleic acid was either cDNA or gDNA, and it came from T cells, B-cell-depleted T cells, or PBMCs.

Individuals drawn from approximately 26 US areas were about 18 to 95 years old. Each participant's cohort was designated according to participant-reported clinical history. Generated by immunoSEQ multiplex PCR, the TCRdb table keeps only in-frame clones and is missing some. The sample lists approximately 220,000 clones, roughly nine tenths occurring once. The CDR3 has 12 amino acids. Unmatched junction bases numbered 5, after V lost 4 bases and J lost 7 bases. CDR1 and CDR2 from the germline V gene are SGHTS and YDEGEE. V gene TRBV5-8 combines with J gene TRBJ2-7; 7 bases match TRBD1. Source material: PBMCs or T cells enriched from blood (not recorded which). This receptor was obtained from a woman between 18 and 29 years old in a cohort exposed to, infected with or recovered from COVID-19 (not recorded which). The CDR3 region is CASSRTGLEQYF. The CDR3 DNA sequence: TGTGCCAGCAGCCGGACAGGCCTGGAGCAGTACTTC.